A selection of T cell receptor beta chains follows, all from one sample in a study of T cells in Graves' hyperthyroidism and ophthalmopathy. TCRdb fed the multiplex PCR reads into MiXCR, producing one record per CDR3 protein. The table includes approximately 590,000 distinct CDR3 sequences, around 14% detected once. Sequenced: blood. The receptors here all came from a woman aged 30 to 39 with Graves' hyperthyroidism. Each CDR3 is given with its conserved first and last residue. Each record gives: CDR3 length, clone size, J gene, V gene, D gene, CDR3 DNA, CDR3 protein. D genes are given only for firm matches. The size of a clone is reported for some rows only, either as once, few or many, or as a class for expanded clones.

CDR3 length: 16; clone size: NA; J gene: TRBJ2-7; V gene: TRBV13; D gene: TRBD2; CDR3 DNA: TGCGCCAGCAGCCTGACCGGGACTAGCGCGACCTACGAGCAGTACTTC; CDR3 protein: CASSLTGTSATYEQYF
CDR3 length: 15; clone size: few; J gene: TRBJ1-1; V gene: TRBV7-9; D gene: NA; CDR3 DNA: TGTGCCAGCAGCTTGGGAGGGAACATGAACACTGAAGCTTTCTTT; CDR3 protein: CASSLGGNMNTEAFF
CDR3 length: 14; clone size: many; J gene: TRBJ1-2; V gene: TRBV3-1; D gene: NA; CDR3 DNA: TGTGCCAGCAGCCAAGGAGGGGGGACGGGTGGCTACACCTTC; CDR3 protein: CASSQGGGTGGYTF
CDR3 length: 15; clone size: many; J gene: TRBJ2-4; V gene: TRBV2; D gene: TRBD1; CDR3 DNA: TGTGCCAGCAGGGGGGACAGGGCTTCTGTGAACATTCAGTACTTC; CDR3 protein: CASRGDRASVNIQYF
CDR3 length: 14; clone size: many; J gene: TRBJ2-1; V gene: TRBV18; D gene: NA; CDR3 DNA: TGTGCCAGCTCATTCCGGGACTCCGACAATGAGCAGTTCTTC; CDR3 protein: CASSFRDSDNEQFF
CDR3 length: 14; clone size: many; J gene: TRBJ1-5; V gene: TRBV9; D gene: NA; CDR3 DNA: TGTGCCAGCAGCGTAGCTGGGCGCAATCAGCCCCAGCATTTT; CDR3 protein: CASSVAGRNQPQHF
CDR3 length: 14; clone size: many; J gene: TRBJ1-1; V gene: TRBV20-1; D gene: NA; CDR3 DNA: TGCAGTGCTAGAGATAGCAGGGTTGGGGCTGAAGCTTTCTTT; CDR3 protein: CSARDSRVGAEAFF
CDR3 length: 17; clone size: NA; J gene: TRBJ1-2; V gene: TRBV4-1; D gene: TRBD1; CDR3 DNA: TGCGCCAGCAGCCCCCAGACTATGGGACAGGGAAACTATGGCTACACCTTC; CDR3 protein: CASSPQTMGQGNYGYTF
CDR3 length: 16; clone size: NA; J gene: TRBJ2-7; V gene: TRBV18; D gene: TRBD2; CDR3 DNA: TGTGCCAGCTCACCACCAGGCGGGAGGGCCTTCTACGAGCAGTACTTC; CDR3 protein: CASSPPGGRAFYEQYF
CDR3 length: 17; clone size: NA; J gene: TRBJ2-2; V gene: TRBV6-2/TRBV6-3; D gene: TRBD2; CDR3 DNA: TGTGCCAGCAGGTTCTCAAGAGTAGCGGGAAGACCCGGGGAGCTGTTTTTT; CDR3 protein: CASRFSRVAGRPGELFF
CDR3 length: 14; clone size: many; J gene: TRBJ2-3; V gene: TRBV7-2; D gene: NA; CDR3 DNA: TGTGCCAGCAGCTATACTAGCCCCCCAGATACGCAGTATTTT; CDR3 protein: CASSYTSPPDTQYF
CDR3 length: 11; clone size: few; J gene: TRBJ2-5; V gene: TRBV6-1; D gene: TRBD2; CDR3 DNA: TGTGCCAGCAAGCGGGAGTGGGCCCAGTACTTC; CDR3 protein: CASKREWAQYF
CDR3 length: 12; clone size: many; J gene: TRBJ1-2; V gene: TRBV20-1; D gene: NA; CDR3 DNA: TGCAGTGCTAGGGACAGCCCCTATGGCTACACCTTC; CDR3 protein: CSARDSPYGYTF
CDR3 length: 15; clone size: many; J gene: TRBJ1-3; V gene: TRBV20-1; D gene: NA; CDR3 DNA: TGCAGTGCTAGAGACCCACGTACTCTCGGAAACACCATATATTTT; CDR3 protein: CSARDPRTLGNTIYF
CDR3 length: 14; clone size: NA; J gene: TRBJ1-1; V gene: TRBV14; D gene: NA; CDR3 DNA: TGTGCCAGCAGCCCACATAAAACCGGTACTGAAGCTTTCTTT; CDR3 protein: CASSPHKTGTEAFF
CDR3 length: 14; clone size: many; J gene: TRBJ2-1; V gene: TRBV7-3; D gene: TRBD2; CDR3 DNA: TGTGCCAGCAGCTTCAGCGGGAAATACAATGAGCAGTTCTTC; CDR3 protein: CASSFSGKYNEQFF
CDR3 length: 18; clone size: few; J gene: TRBJ2-5; V gene: TRBV6-1; D gene: TRBD2; CDR3 DNA: TGTGCCAGCAGTTCCGTTGGGTTAGCGGGCCCCGACCAAGAGACCCAGTACTTC; CDR3 protein: CASSSVGLAGPDQETQYF
CDR3 length: 13; clone size: many; J gene: TRBJ2-7; V gene: TRBV29-1; D gene: NA; CDR3 DNA: TGCAGCGTTAAGGGAACCCCCAACTACGAGCAGTACTTC; CDR3 protein: CSVKGTPNYEQYF
CDR3 length: 15; clone size: NA; J gene: TRBJ2-1; V gene: TRBV7-9; D gene: TRBD1; CDR3 DNA: TGTGCCAGCAGCTCTTTACCGGGACAGGTGACTCGGCAGTTCTTC; CDR3 protein: CASSSLPGQVTRQFF
CDR3 length: 15; clone size: few; J gene: TRBJ1-1; V gene: TRBV12-3/TRBV12-4; D gene: TRBD1; CDR3 DNA: TGTGCCAGCAGAGGGGGACAGGGGCAGGCCACTGAAGCTTTCTTT; CDR3 protein: CASRGGQGQATEAFF
CDR3 length: 15; clone size: many; J gene: TRBJ1-6; V gene: TRBV7-2; D gene: TRBD1; CDR3 DNA: TGTGCCAGCAGCGATCGGACAGGGGACCCTATGCCCCTCCACTTT; CDR3 protein: CASSDRTGDPMPLHF
CDR3 length: 18; clone size: NA; J gene: TRBJ1-6; V gene: TRBV4-1; D gene: TRBD1; CDR3 DNA: TGCGCCAGCAGCCAAATCCGCGGGAAGGACAGGAATAATTCACCCCTCCACTTT; CDR3 protein: CASSQIRGKDRNNSPLHF
CDR3 length: 14; clone size: few; J gene: TRBJ1-1; V gene: TRBV27; D gene: NA; CDR3 DNA: TGTGCCAGCGGCGGACAGAAGATGAACACTGAAGCTTTCTTT; CDR3 protein: CASGGQKMNTEAFF
CDR3 length: 15; clone size: few; J gene: TRBJ2-7; V gene: TRBV27; D gene: TRBD1; CDR3 DNA: TGTGCCAGCAGTAACCGGGACAGGGGGATCCGCGAGCAGTACTTC; CDR3 protein: CASSNRDRGIREQYF
CDR3 length: 16; clone size: NA; J gene: TRBJ2-2; V gene: TRBV12-5; D gene: NA; CDR3 DNA: TGTGCTAGTGGTTTGAAAGGCCAGAGGAACACCGGGGAGCTGTTTTTT; CDR3 protein: CASGLKGQRNTGELFF
CDR3 length: 13; clone size: many; J gene: TRBJ2-7; V gene: TRBV5-1; D gene: NA; CDR3 DNA: TGCGCCAGCAGCTCCGGGACGTTCTACGAGCAGTACTTC; CDR3 protein: CASSSGTFYEQYF
CDR3 length: 16; clone size: NA; J gene: TRBJ2-2; V gene: TRBV29-1; D gene: TRBD2; CDR3 DNA: TGCAGCGTTGCGGCCTTCGCGGGAGGTGAGACCGGGGAGCTGTTTTTT; CDR3 protein: CSVAAFAGGETGELFF
CDR3 length: 15; clone size: once; J gene: TRBJ2-1; V gene: TRBV19; D gene: TRBD1; CDR3 DNA: TGTGCCAGTAGTGCAGGACAGGGGGCTTATAATGAGCAGTTCTTC; CDR3 protein: CASSAGQGAYNEQFF
CDR3 length: 15; clone size: many; J gene: TRBJ2-3; V gene: TRBV12-3/TRBV12-4; D gene: NA; CDR3 DNA: TGTGCCAGCAGCCTGAGACAGGTGGGGACAGATACGCAGTATTTT; CDR3 protein: CASSLRQVGTDTQYF
CDR3 length: 13; clone size: many; J gene: TRBJ2-7; V gene: TRBV20-1; D gene: NA; CDR3 DNA: TGCAGTGCCGACAGGACGGGAGGATACGAGCAGTACTTC; CDR3 protein: CSADRTGGYEQYF
CDR3 length: 15; clone size: NA; J gene: TRBJ2-5; V gene: TRBV19; D gene: NA; CDR3 DNA: TGTGCCAGTCGATCCACAGGGCCTACTTCGGAGACCCAGTACTTC; CDR3 protein: CASRSTGPTSETQYF
CDR3 length: 14; clone size: NA; J gene: TRBJ1-2; V gene: TRBV27; D gene: NA; CDR3 DNA: TGTGCCAGCAGTTTAACTATAAGGGGTTATGGCTACACCTTC; CDR3 protein: CASSLTIRGYGYTF
CDR3 length: 14; clone size: many; J gene: TRBJ1-2; V gene: TRBV7-9; D gene: NA; CDR3 DNA: TGTGCCAGCAGCCCCGTCCGAAGTGAATATGGCTACACCTTC; CDR3 protein: CASSPVRSEYGYTF
CDR3 length: 17; clone size: NA; J gene: TRBJ1-1; V gene: TRBV9; D gene: TRBD1; CDR3 DNA: TGTGCCAGCAGCGTAGATCAGGACAGGGGGCGGAACACTGAAGCTTTCTTT; CDR3 protein: CASSVDQDRGRNTEAFF
CDR3 length: 15; clone size: few; J gene: TRBJ1-2; V gene: TRBV11-2; D gene: NA; CDR3 DNA: TGTGCCAGCAGACACTTACAGGGCTCTAACTATGGCTACACCTTC; CDR3 protein: CASRHLQGSNYGYTF
CDR3 length: 14; clone size: NA; J gene: TRBJ2-7; V gene: TRBV5-1; D gene: NA; CDR3 DNA: TGCGCCAGCAGCTTTAATACAGGGTCCTACGAGCAGTACTTC; CDR3 protein: CASSFNTGSYEQYF
CDR3 length: 15; clone size: many; J gene: TRBJ2-2; V gene: TRBV7-2; D gene: NA; CDR3 DNA: TGTGCCAGCAGCTTCGCCGGGACAAACACCGGGGAGCTGTTTTTT; CDR3 protein: CASSFAGTNTGELFF
CDR3 length: 14; clone size: NA; J gene: TRBJ2-7; V gene: TRBV2; D gene: TRBD1; CDR3 DNA: TGTGCCAGCAGTAACCGGGACAGCACCTACGAGCAGTACTTC; CDR3 protein: CASSNRDSTYEQYF
CDR3 length: 13; clone size: many; J gene: TRBJ2-7; V gene: TRBV10-3; D gene: NA; CDR3 DNA: TGTGCCATCAGTGAATCAGTCTCCTACGAGCAGTACTTC; CDR3 protein: CAISESVSYEQYF
CDR3 length: 16; clone size: NA; J gene: TRBJ2-1; V gene: TRBV20-1; D gene: TRBD2; CDR3 DNA: TGCAGTGCTAGAGATGGGACTAGCGGGAGGGGTTATGAGCAGTTCTTC; CDR3 protein: CSARDGTSGRGYEQFF
CDR3 length: 13; clone size: many; J gene: TRBJ2-7; V gene: TRBV7-2; D gene: NA; CDR3 DNA: TGTGCCAGCAGCTCGGACATTCTCTACGAGCAGTACTTC; CDR3 protein: CASSSDILYEQYF
CDR3 length: 12; clone size: many; J gene: TRBJ1-1; V gene: TRBV30; D gene: NA; CDR3 DNA: TGTGCCTGTTACGACCCGGGCACTGAAGCTTTCTTT; CDR3 protein: CACYDPGTEAFF
CDR3 length: 18; clone size: few; J gene: TRBJ2-3; V gene: TRBV4-2; D gene: TRBD2; CDR3 DNA: TGTGCCAGCAGCCAAGAAGGGGCACTAGCGGGAGGGGGAGATACGCAGTATTTT; CDR3 protein: CASSQEGALAGGGDTQYF
CDR3 length: 15; clone size: many; J gene: TRBJ2-1; V gene: TRBV28; D gene: NA; CDR3 DNA: TGTGCCAGCAGTTGGGACGCCCAGCCCCACAATGAGCAGTTCTTC; CDR3 protein: CASSWDAQPHNEQFF
CDR3 length: 18; clone size: NA; J gene: TRBJ2-1; V gene: TRBV9; D gene: NA; CDR3 DNA: TGTGCCAGCAGCGGGGTACCCCTCCCGGGTCTCGTAGGGGATGAGCAGTTCTTC; CDR3 protein: CASSGVPLPGLVGDEQFF
CDR3 length: 15; clone size: many; J gene: TRBJ1-1; V gene: TRBV9; D gene: NA; CDR3 DNA: TGTGCCAGCAGCGTATCCCCCGCTTTGGACACTGAAGCTTTCTTT; CDR3 protein: CASSVSPALDTEAFF
CDR3 length: 19; clone size: many; J gene: TRBJ2-3; V gene: TRBV2; D gene: TRBD2; CDR3 DNA: TGTGCCAGCAGTGAAGTTATCGTGTCTAGCGGGAGAGGAGCAGATACGCAGTATTTT; CDR3 protein: CASSEVIVSSGRGADTQYF
CDR3 length: 14; clone size: many; J gene: TRBJ2-7; V gene: TRBV5-1; D gene: TRBD2; CDR3 DNA: TGCGCCAGCAGCTTGGAAGCGGGAAATTACGAGCAGTACTTC; CDR3 protein: CASSLEAGNYEQYF
CDR3 length: 16; clone size: many; J gene: TRBJ2-7; V gene: TRBV18; D gene: TRBD1; CDR3 DNA: TGTGCCAGCTCACCTTTTCCCGGCGGGACAGGAAACGAGCAGTACTTC; CDR3 protein: CASSPFPGGTGNEQYF
CDR3 length: 13; clone size: few; J gene: TRBJ2-5; V gene: TRBV10-3; D gene: TRBD2; CDR3 DNA: TGTGCCATCAGTGAAGGGACTAGGGAGGCCCAGTACTTC; CDR3 protein: CAISEGTREAQYF
CDR3 length: 12; clone size: NA; J gene: TRBJ2-7; V gene: TRBV2; D gene: NA; CDR3 DNA: TGTGCCAGCGGTACGCCCGTCTACGAGCAGTACTTC; CDR3 protein: CASGTPVYEQYF